This is a list of T cell receptor beta chains from one sample in a study of T-cell memory formation after mild COVID-19. One entry per CDR3 protein results from TCRdb running MiXCR on the 5' RACE reads. The table shows around 450,000 distinct CDR3 sequences, with around 19% occurring only once. Source material: PBMCs or a T cell subset sorted from them (not recorded which). The receptor source for this set is an adult woman who had mild COVID-19 (a few samples of this study predate the infection). Cell type and time point are not known. CDR3s include the opening cysteine and the closing phenylalanine or tryptophan. Fields, in order: D gene, J gene, clone size, V gene, CDR3 DNA, CDR3 protein. The D gene is left open where the match is weak. Not all rows give a size; the values are once, few, many and, for expanded clones, a class.

.,TRBJ2-1,few,TRBV9,TGTGCCAGCAGCGTAGGATTTGCACCTTCCTACAATGAGCAGTTCTTC,CASSVGFAPSYNEQFF
TRBD1,TRBJ2-2,few,TRBV7-6,TGTGCCAGCAGGGTACAGGGGGGAGACACCGGGGAGCTGTTTTTT,CASRVQGGDTGELFF
TRBD1,TRBJ1-2,.,TRBV18,TGTGCCAGCTCACCTTGGGACAGGGCTCTCTATGGCTACACCTTC,CASSPWDRALYGYTF
.,TRBJ2-3,.,TRBV3-1,TGTGCCAGCAGCCTTTTTCGGGAGCTTCTCACAGATACGCAGTATTTT,CASSLFRELLTDTQYF
.,TRBJ2-1,once,TRBV10-3,TGTGCCATCAGTGAAAGACAGGTCGGGGTTGATGAGCAGTTCTTC,CAISERQVGVDEQFF
TRBD1,TRBJ1-1,.,TRBV9,TGTGCCAGCAGCGTGGCAGGGGGCAACACTGAAGCTTTCTTT,CASSVAGGNTEAFF
TRBD1,TRBJ2-5,few,TRBV7-2,TGTGCCAGCAAGACAGGGTTTCAAGAGACCCAGTACTTC,CASKTGFQETQYF
.,TRBJ2-1,few,TRBV27,TGTGCCAGCAGTTTATCGGCGTCCTGGCCAGTCGGTGAGCAGTTCTTC,CASSLSASWPVGEQFF
TRBD2,TRBJ2-1,few,TRBV7-6,TGTGCCAGCAGCTTAGAGCGGGGGGGAATCTACAATGAGCAGTTCTTC,CASSLERGGIYNEQFF
TRBD2,TRBJ2-4,few,TRBV4-1,TGCGCCAGCGTAAAGGGCGGGGGAGGAAAAAACATTCAGTACTTC,CASVKGGGGKNIQYF
TRBD2,TRBJ2-1,.,TRBV7-6,TGTGCCAGCAGCGGGACTAGCAATGAGCAGTTCTTC,CASSGTSNEQFF
.,TRBJ1-1,few,TRBV29-1,TGCAGCGTTGGAATCCAGTCGAACACTGAAGCTTTCTTT,CSVGIQSNTEAFF
TRBD2,TRBJ2-2,.,TRBV7-2,TGTGCCAGCAGTCCCGCTTCGGGGGGGCCTGGGGAGCTGTTTTTT,CASSPASGGPGELFF
TRBD1,TRBJ2-1,.,TRBV24-1,TGTGCCACCAGTGATGCCTCCGGGACAGTTGAGTTCTTC,CATSDASGTVEFF
TRBD1,TRBJ1-5,few,TRBV3-1,TGTGCCAGCGGCGGGACAGGACATCAGCCCCAGCATTTT,CASGGTGHQPQHF
TRBD1,TRBJ2-1,.,TRBV2,TGTGCCAGCTCGAGCGTAGGGGACAGCTACAATGAGCAGTTCTTC,CASSSVGDSYNEQFF
.,TRBJ2-3,.,TRBV6-5,TGTGCCAGCAGTTCGAGTGGCAGGCACCACACAGATACGCAGTATTTT,CASSSSGRHHTDTQYF